The 11 T cell receptor beta chains reported below all come from one sample, sequenced in a study of blood T cells in healthy people across ages (dated by TCRdb to between 2014 and 2017). Receptor libraries were prepared by 5' RACE. The sequencer was an Illumina HiSeq 2500. The second PCR ran for roughly 7 to 11 cycles and used a J-beta primer mix along with a sample-barcoded 5' primer. TCRdb trimmed public reads at Q25 via fastp, called clones via MiXCR and kept in-frame beta chains. Every distinct CDR3 protein forms one entry, paired with its most common genes and DNA. In all, the sample holds about 1.5 million distinct CDR3 sequences, and approximately 43% of those were seen once. The ten most abundant clones make up about 3.8% of the sample. Sequenced: blood. Source of these receptors: a woman aged 18-30 years in good health.

This chain uses TRBV27 with TRBJ2-2; no definite D call. This CDR3 is 13 amino acids long. The V gene's germline CDR1 is MNHEY and CDR2 SMNVEV (reference sequence). V was clipped by 3 bases and J by 7 bases, with 9 bases between them. The CDR3 spells CASSFEEFGELFF. CDR3 DNA: TGTGCCAGCAGTTTCGAGGAGTTCGGGGAGCTGTTTTTT.

This clonotype was counted only a few times. The chain couples TRBV7-2 to TRBJ2-7; D not resolved. The ends were cut back, 3 bases at V and 7 bases at J, with 16 bases in the middle. This CDR3 is built from 14 residues. Per germline, CDR1 SGHTA and CDR2 FQGNSA. The CDR3 loop is CASSFNSNYNEQYF. The CDR3 DNA sequence: TGTGCCAGCAGCTTCAATTCGAACTACAATGAGCAGTACTTC.

This clonotype was seen only a few times. The chain carries TRBV20-1 and TRBJ2-1; 7 nucleotides align to TRBD2. The CDR3 covers 16 residues. V lost 0 bases, J lost 4 bases, and 9 bases stayed unmatched. Germline V gene sequence: CDR1 DFQATT, CDR2 SNEGSKA (reference sequence). The CDR3 coding sequence is TGCAGTGCTAGAGATCTGGGCGGGAGTGAGTACAATGAGCAGTTCTTC. It translates to CSARDLGGSEYNEQFF.

This clonotype was counted a few times. As DNA, the CDR3 is TGCGCCAGCAGCTTTCCTAGCGGGGGGCAGTTCTTC. It encodes CASSFPSGGQFF. The genes are TRBV5-1 and TRBJ2-1, with TRBD2 matching over 10 bases. Germline values: CDR1 SGHRS, CDR2 YFSETQ. The CDR3 loop spans 12 amino acids. Losses at the gene ends were 2 bases for V and 12 bases for J; bases not matched to a gene: 2.

For this clonotype: This may be a read error: a much more frequent sequence differs by one nucleotide. V usage is TRBV10-3 and J usage is TRBJ2-1, with 9 positions matching TRBD1. In germline, CDR1 is ENHRY, CDR2 SYGVKD. The V gene end was trimmed by 4 bases and the J gene end by 10 bases; junction bases not matched to a gene: 8. This CDR3 is built from 14 residues. CDR3 nucleotides: TGTGCCATCAGTGTGGACAGGGGCCAGGGAGAGCAGTTCTTC. Amino acids: CAISVDRGQGEQFF.

J is TRBJ2-1 and V is TRBV7-2, with D possibly matching TRBD2 (6 bases). V dropped 4 bases and J dropped 9 bases, with 13 bases sitting between them. Per germline, CDR1 SGHTA and CDR2 FQGNSA. There are 13 residues in the CDR3. CDR3: CASSSQTRGEQFF. In DNA, the CDR3 is TGTGCCAGCAGCTCACAGACTAGGGGTGAGCAGTTCTTC.

This clonotype was detected a few times. The rearrangement uses TRBV29-1 and TRBJ1-2; D gene uncertain. Germline-derived CDR1 and CDR2 are SQVTM and ANQGSEA. Trimming took off 5 bases at V and 0 bases at J, with 4 bases between the two ends. This CDR3 is 11 amino acids long. CDR3 nucleotide sequence: TGCAGCGTTCAGGCTAACTATGGCTACACCTTC. It translates to CSVQANYGYTF.

V usage is TRBV30 and J usage is TRBJ2-1; D could derive from TRBD1 or TRBD2 (5 bases each). The CDR3 is 16 residues long. V was clipped by 3 bases and J by 0 bases, with 15 bases between them. Germline V CDR1 and CDR2: GTSNPN, SVGIG (reference sequence). CDR3 nucleotides: TGTGCCTGGAGAGGTGAGGGGTCGAGCTCCTACAATGAGCAGTTCTTC. This codes for CAWRGEGSSSYNEQFF.

This clonotype was detected only a few times. V and J are TRBV13 and TRBJ1-2; D not certain. With 1 base removed from V and 5 bases from J, the gap between germline ends came to 11 bases. Germline CDR1 PRHDT, CDR2 FYEKMQ (reference sequence). The CDR3 has 14 amino acids. The CDR3 DNA reads as TGTGCCAGCAGCTTAGCCGGACCACCTTATGGCTACACCTTC. Translation: CASSLAGPPYGYTF.

The chain employs TRBV20-1 and TRBJ1-1; TRBD1 matches at 7 bases. This CDR3 comprises 13 residues. CDR1 and CDR2 (germline): DFQATT, SNEGSKA (reference sequence). The junction had 4 bases not matched to a gene; V was cut back by 4 bases and J by 2 bases. This CDR3 reads CSAIHRGNTEAFF. CDR3 DNA: TGCAGTGCTATTCACAGGGGAAACACTGAAGCTTTCTTT.

This clonotype was seen a few times. The V call is TRBV6-5, the J call TRBJ1-2; TRBD1 is a possible D gene (5 bases). From germline, CDR1 is MNHEY and CDR2 SVGAGI. V was cut by 5 bases and J by 1 base, with 14 bases left in between. This CDR3 has 15 amino acids. The CDR3 here is CASSPRVRLNYGYTF. In DNA, the CDR3 is TGTGCCAGCAGTCCCAGGGTTCGTCTTAACTATGGCTACACCTTC.